Following are 13 T cell receptor beta chains from one sample sequenced in a study of blood T cell repertoires in COVID-19. Clones were read by immunoSEQ multiplex PCR, and TCRdb kept only the in-frame ones, dropping some. The sample holds about 210,000 clones, around 90% seen once. Specimen: PBMCs or T cells enriched from blood (not recorded which). All receptors derive from a woman younger than 35 who had recovered from COVID-19.

The gene calls are TRBV2 and TRBJ2-1; TRBD2 matches at 10 bases. There are 15 residues in the CDR3. V was clipped by 4 bases and J by 7 bases; unmatched bases: 7. Germline-derived CDR1 and CDR2 are SNHLY and FYNNEI. The CDR3, as DNA: TGTGCCAGCAGTGCCTCTAGCGGGGGTCGGAATGAGCAGTTCTTC. Translated: CASSASSGGRNEQFF.

Turning to this clone: Additional DNA sequences in this sample encode the identical CDR3. This chain links TRBV18 with TRBJ1-2, with 8 bases matching TRBD1. V dropped 3 bases and J dropped 8; count of bases not matched to a gene: 5. CDR3 length: 13 amino acids. Germline V gives CDR1 KGHSH, CDR2 LQKENI. The CDR3 sequence: CASSPDRERGYTF. CDR3 nucleotide sequence: TGTGCCAGCTCACCGGACAGGGAGAGGGGCTACACCTTC. Based on the CDR3 plus reference TRBV18 and TRBJ1-2, the full variable domain is NAGVMQNPRHLVRRRGQEARLRCSPMKGHSHVYWYRQLPEEGLKFMVYLQKENIIDESGMPKERFSAEFPKEGPSILRIQQVVRGDSAAYFCASSPDRERGYTFGSGTRLTVV.

This chain's CDR3 is CASSFRRNTEAFF. CDR3 coding DNA: TGTGCCAGCAGCTTTCGTCGGAACACTGAAGCTTTCTTT. The V and J genes are TRBV7-2 and TRBJ1-1, with unresolved D. The CDR3 totals 13 residues. Trimming pared 3 bases from V and 1 base from J, leaving 6 bases between. Germline loops: CDR1 SGHTA, CDR2 FQGNSA. Full variable domain (remainder filled in from reference TRBV7-2 and TRBJ1-1): GAGVSQSPSNKVTEKGKDVELRCDPISGHTALYWYRQSLGQGLEFLIYFQGNSAPDKSGLPSDRFSAERTGGSVSTLTIQRTQQEDSAVYLCASSFRRNTEAFFGQGTRLTVV.

This clone was counted ten times or more. The chain employs TRBV6-1 and TRBJ2-2; TRBD2 matches 8 bases. Losses at the gene ends were 2 bases for V and 0 bases for J; bases not matched to a gene: 8. The CDR3 consists of 18 residues. Germline V gene data show CDR1 as MNHNS and CDR2 as SASEGT. The CDR3 is CASSENLAGGANTGELFF. The CDR3 region has the DNA TGTGCCAGCAGTGAAAACCTTGCGGGGGGAGCGAACACCGGGGAGCTGTTTTTT.

CDR3 loop: CASSPPDRGQDTIYF. The CDR3 DNA sequence: TGTGCCAGCAGCCCCCCGGACAGGGGGCAGGACACCATATATTTT. The V call is TRBV5-6, the J call TRBJ1-3; 11 nucleotides line up with TRBD1. J was trimmed by 8 bases and V by 4 bases; bases with no gene match: 8. CDR1 and CDR2 (germline): SGHDT, YYEEEE. This CDR3 has 15 residues. Full variable domain (remainder filled in from reference TRBV5-6 and TRBJ1-3): DAGVTQSPTHLIKTRGQQVTLRCSPKSGHDTVSWYQQALGQGPQFIFQYYEEEERQRGNFPDRFSGHQFPNYSSELNVNALLLGDSALYLCASSPPDRGQDTIYFGEGSWLTVV.

The V and J genes are TRBV6-5 and TRBJ1-2; TRBD1 matches at 9 bases. J was trimmed by 7 bases and V by 7 bases; bases with no gene match: 4. CDR3 length equals 12 residues. Germline CDR1 MNHEY, CDR2 SVGAGI. The CDR3 coding sequence is TGTGCCAGCATTGGACAGGGGAGTGGCTACACCTTC. Translating gives CASIGQGSGYTF.

V is TRBV5-4 and J is TRBJ2-2, with TRBD2 matching 8 bases. The CDR3 spans 16 residues. Germline V gene lookup returns CDR1 SGHNT and CDR2 YYREEE (reference sequence). The V gene end was trimmed by 4 bases and the J gene end by 1 base; junction bases not matched to a gene: 6. As DNA, the CDR3 is TGTGCCAGCAGCCTACGAGCGGGGGTGAACACCGGGGAGCTGTTTTTT. Protein product: CASSLRAGVNTGELFF.

V and J are TRBV7-3 and TRBJ2-7; D possibly corresponds to TRBD1 (6 bases). V shed 5 bases and J shed 0 bases, with 14 bases lying between them. CDR1 and CDR2 (germline): SGHTA, FQGTGA. There are 15 residues in the CDR3. The CDR3 coding sequence is TGTGCCAGCAGCGTAGACGGGACATCCTCCTACGAGCAGTACTTC. This gives the protein CASSVDGTSSYEQYF.

This chain connects TRBV4-1 to TRBJ1-1, with D possibly matching TRBD1 (5 bases). The CDR3 loop spans 13 amino acids. V shed 2 bases and J shed 8 bases, with 12 bases lying between them. Per the germline V gene, CDR1 is MGHRA and CDR2 is YSYEKL. The CDR3 DNA reads TGCGCCAGCAGCCAAACGGGACTAGGGGAAGCTTTCTTT. This encodes CASSQTGLGEAFF.

The gene calls are TRBV28 and TRBJ1-1; D gene unclear. The length of the CDR3 is 13 residues. Between the trimmed V and J ends, which lost 7 bases and 3 bases, there was a span of 12 bases. Germline V gene data show CDR1 as MDHEN and CDR2 as SYDVKM. The CDR3 region is CASNPGRDTEAFF. The CDR3 DNA reads as TGTGCCAGCAACCCGGGGAGGGACACTGAAGCTTTCTTT. Based on the CDR3 plus reference TRBV28 and TRBJ1-1, the full variable domain is DVKVTQSSRYLVKRTGEKVFLECVQDMDHENMFWYRQDPGLGLRLIYFSYDVKMKEKGDIPEGYSVSREKKERFSLILESASTNQTSMYLCASNPGRDTEAFFGQGTRLTVV.

The rearrangement links TRBV5-6 to TRBJ1-2, with TRBD1 matching over 11 bases. There are 14 residues in the CDR3. V gave up 1 base and J gave up 7 bases; unmatched junction bases: 3. Germline loops: CDR1 SGHDT, CDR2 YYEEEE. In DNA form, the CDR3 reads TGTGCCAGCAGCTTGCAGGACAGGGGGCCTGGCTACACCTTC. Residues: CASSLQDRGPGYTF.

This chain connects TRBV19 to TRBJ1-2; 10 nucleotides line up with TRBD1. The junction had 6 bases not matched to a gene; V was cut back by 5 bases and J by 6 bases. Germline V gives CDR1 LNHDA, CDR2 SQIVND (reference sequence). The CDR3 runs 14 residues. The CDR3 region has the DNA TGTGCCAGTAGTGAGGACAGGGGGATCAATGGCTACACCTTC. Translated: CASSEDRGINGYTF.

This chain links TRBV11-2 with TRBJ1-1; 8 bases fit TRBD1. The CDR3 length is 17 residues. The V gene's germline CDR1 is SGHAT and CDR2 FQNNGV. Trimming removed 5 bases from V and 0 bases from J; junction bases left unmatched: 11. The CDR3 coding sequence is TGTGCCAGCAGCCCTCGGGACAGGCGAGTTATGAACACTGAAGCTTTCTTT. Translating gives CASSPRDRRVMNTEAFF.